The sequence of this TCR beta chain was determined in a study of cytomegalovirus exposure and HLA in healthy donors (TCRdb year 2017). About the full investigation: According to an earlier analysis of around 600 of the donors, 150 million to 200 million T cells yielded 90 million to 140 million unique TCR beta sequences and more than 250 Gb of sequence data. An early release covering roughly 640 HLA-typed donors comprised 250 to 350 gigabases of sequencing data and roughly 86 million unique TCR sequences. Of the approximately 400 genotyped donors, less than 90% were placed in the genetic ancestry cluster associated with self-reported Caucasian donors. The study aimed to test whether signatures of past pathogen exposure could be identified by cataloging public T cell receptors. Using immunosequencing, the study profiled T cell repertoires from approximately 700 subjects and related those repertoires to cytomegalovirus serostatus. Besides the first cohort of roughly 700 subjects, a separate validation cohort made up of roughly 120 different subjects was used. To predict cytomegalovirus infection status, the study brought together high-throughput TCR immunosequencing, statistical association of individual TCRs with disease status, and machine learning. A later analysis re-examined previously published TCR beta repertoires from roughly 720 donors and added high-resolution HLA genotyping to investigate patterns of TCR occurrence. The later analysis used no new phenotypic data to find candidate immune exposures, relying instead on TCR beta sequences and their occurrence across donors. An earlier analysis of approximately 580 of the donors used high-throughput TCR beta sequencing to judge whether each TCR beta V gene segment behaved as functional or pseudogenic. Donor age, sex, ethnicity and CMV serostatus were compiled alongside the repertoire data. In a later genetic analysis, genome-wide SNP genotypes for about 65% of the roughly 700 donors were used, and that subset was treated as a discovery cohort. Every discovery cohort repertoire had been produced on one sequencing platform. HLA typing included class I and class II loci at four-digit resolution. Typing coverage differed by locus: A, B, C, DRB1 and DQB1 were typed in about 629-630 donors, DQA1 in approximately 520, DPA1 in around 610, and DPB1 in 472. Roughly five DR-DQ haplotypes were handled as single units for association and clustering because linkage in the cohort was strong. Across around 400 genotyped donors of the cohort, an average of about 250,000 unique TCR beta nucleotide sequences per donor were sequenced, and approximately 19% of those sequences were non-productive. General findings and caveats noted by the study authors: Because counts were too low, under 20 rarely observed V segments, including chromosome 9 orphons, were left out of the earlier analysis of over 550 of the donors. In a later genetic analysis, a missense DCLRE1C variant was associated with V-gene and J-gene trimming of TCR beta chains, and the association was replicated in an independent cohort. The presence/absence analyses assumed that sequencing depth was roughly uniform across donors, and that assumption may not be true. In vitro tests confirmed that a few of the cytomegalovirus-associated TCR beta chains recognize cytomegalovirus antigens. A further reported finding was that TCR beta sequences accurately predicted the HLA-A and HLA-B alleles for most subjects in the first cohort. According to a later analysis, TCR association rates differed among HLA loci, with DRB1 alleles showing the most associated TCRs and HLA-C alleles showing the fewest. At a false discovery rate of 0.05, a later analysis linked around 15,000 TCR beta sequences to specific HLA alleles. Cytomegalovirus status was reported to be diagnosed by the classifier with high specificity and sensitivity in both the original and validation cohorts. In a later analysis, several top co-occurrence clusters were reported to appear linked to parvovirus B19, influenza, CMV and Epstein-Barr virus. Compared with equally common non-associated chains, HLA-associated TCR beta chains in a later analysis were more clonally expanded and had lower generation probabilities. Broadly in line with IMGT annotations, most TCR beta V segments showed up in productive rearrangements about 87% or about 30% of the time in an earlier analysis of 587 of the donors. A total of about 180 TCR beta chains were listed by the study as associated with cytomegalovirus. The only immune exposure information available for the cohort was CMV serostatus. Because the 87-base-pair reads could not distinguish some IMGT-functional V segments, including TRBV6-2 and TRBV6-3, those segments were excluded. The sequencing pipeline was judged likely to have produced a cluster of highly shared sequence variants as a technical artifact. Most TCR sequences were seen in very few donors, while some public TCRs were found in many individuals. Because some donors lacked HLA typing at each locus, the association tests relied only on the typed subset. Most CMV-associated TCR beta chains appeared to be HLA-restricted in a later analysis, and the HLA associations seemed to be driven largely by CMV exposure. The authors suggested that the approach could potentially be extended to other disease states and immunological phenotypes. A later genetic analysis reported fewer N-insertions in productive TCRs among donors in an Asian-associated ancestry cluster than the roughly 640-donor mean. Strong co-occurrence of HLA alleles, especially DR and DQ, made assigning TCR associations to individual alleles difficult. This cohort had only TCR beta chains sequenced, and the lack of alpha or paired-chain data limited which features could be detected. Linkage disequilibrium might explain the correlated functional status among segregating V segments, but an unknown experimental factor could not be excluded.

The cohort comprised 550 to 700 healthy bone marrow donors. All cohort members were sampled while nominally healthy, although unrecorded immune exposures were likely present. The donor was CMV seropositive and belonged to the group of about 290 seropositive cohort members. A peripheral blood sample was collected from each donor, and TCR beta sequencing was performed on peripheral blood mononuclear cells. Genomic DNA extraction from the blood cell samples was performed with the Qiagen DNeasy Blood Extraction Kit. Notes on this clone: The clone's antigen remains unknown. One base away there is no much larger clone; base qualities are not given.

The library relied on the immunoSEQ multiplex PCR assay. For the multiplex PCR, a mixture combining 60 forward primers for TCR Vbeta segments and 13 reverse primers for TCR Jbeta segments was used. A multiplex PCR assay on genomic DNA amplified the CDR3 region of rearranged TCR beta genes. The amplified TCR beta libraries were sequenced on the Illumina HiSeq System as 87-base-pair reads. The authors processed their data as follows. A later analysis counted about 80 million unique TCR beta chains across the 650 to 700 repertoires, and around 9.9 million of these chains were shared by at least two donors. A nearest-neighbor algorithm error-corrected the raw reads and collapsed the reads into unique sequences, merging closely related sequences to remove PCR and sequencing errors. V, D and J gene segments were assigned by aligning CDR3 sequences to IMGT reference sequences. For a sequence to be retained, at least a six-nucleotide match to both a V gene segment and a J gene segment was required. A rearrangement was called productive if the CDR3 had no stop codons and remained in frame with V and J, and every other rearrangement was called non-productive. Following IMGT convention, CDR3 was defined as the stretch from the second conserved V-encoded cysteine up to the conserved J-encoded phenylalanine. In an earlier analysis of more than 550 of the donors, sequences lacking an unambiguous match to a single V gene segment were excluded. In an earlier analysis of roughly 600 of the donors, a V segment was called functional when productive rearrangements were above 56.7%, and segregating when the standard deviation between donors exceeded 5%. A statistical classification framework was developed to diagnose cytomegalovirus status using the catalog of TCR beta chain sequences. A later analysis assigned V and J genes by comparing TCR nucleotide sequences with IMGT/GENE-DB human TR gene sequences. Using the TCRdist pipeline, a later analysis assigned CDR3 sequences along with most-parsimonious VDJ recombination scenarios. In a later analysis, each TCR beta chain was defined by its CDR3 amino acid sequence together with its V-gene family, and reads without a unique V-gene family were excluded. In a later analysis, 550 to 650 highly shared, low-generation-probability nucleotide sequences were removed to address suspected cross-contamination and a sequencing artifact. For each public chain, a later analysis derived a clonal expansion index from normalized ranks of inferred template counts within each repertoire. A later analysis computed generation probabilities with a VDJ recombination model fitted to out-of-frame rearrangements, and checked the results against IGoR. In a later analysis, TCR-TCR, TCR-HLA and TCR-CMV co-occurrence was scored with hypergeometric tests, and a repertoire-size bias correction was applied to TCR pairs. False discovery rates were estimated in a later analysis by permuting HLA or CMV assignments 20 times. In a later analysis, co-occurring TCRs were grouped using DBSCAN, with TCRdist sequence similarity added in when clustering inside HLA-allele-positive subsets. Repertoires with fewer than 30,000 or more than 120,000 public chains were left out of co-occurrence clustering, as were several repertoires with anomalous nucleotide sharing. Sourced from immuneACCESS, this table was stored by TCRdb with only in-frame sequences that have V and J called. A share of the clones is absent; for the studies checked, an unresolved V gene accounts for under half, and the remainder has no known explanation. D and trimming come from the DNA, and the V and J calls and clone size come from that table. Here the sample has under 200,000 clones; 81% occur a single time. The ten largest clones add up to 1% to 1.5% of the sample.

CDR1 and CDR2, per the germline V gene, are SGDLS and YYNGEE. Including the terminal cysteine and phenylalanine, the CDR3 comprises 16 residues. Only CDR3 DNA is held: 48 bases, read in frame from base 1. The junction shows trimming of 5 bases on V and 7 bases on J, plus 24 bases between the germline ends. What was sequenced was PBMCs. In this chain, TRBV9 is recombined with TRBJ1-2; 6 matching bases give a weak D call of TRBD1. The sequence derives from a middle-aged man in good health and CMV-seropositive. The DNA sequence is TGTGCCAGCAGTCAGGGGACACCCTCCCTCGAAGGTGGCTACACCTTC. The resulting protein is CASSQGTPSLEGGYTF. Joined to the reference TRBV9 and TRBJ1-2 proteins, this CDR3 gives the full variable domain: DSGVTQTPKHLITATGQRVTLRCSPRSGDLSVYWYQQSLDQGLQFLIQYYNGEERAKGNILERFSAQQFPDLHSELNLSSLELGDSALYFCASSQGTPSLEGGYTFGSGTRLTVV.